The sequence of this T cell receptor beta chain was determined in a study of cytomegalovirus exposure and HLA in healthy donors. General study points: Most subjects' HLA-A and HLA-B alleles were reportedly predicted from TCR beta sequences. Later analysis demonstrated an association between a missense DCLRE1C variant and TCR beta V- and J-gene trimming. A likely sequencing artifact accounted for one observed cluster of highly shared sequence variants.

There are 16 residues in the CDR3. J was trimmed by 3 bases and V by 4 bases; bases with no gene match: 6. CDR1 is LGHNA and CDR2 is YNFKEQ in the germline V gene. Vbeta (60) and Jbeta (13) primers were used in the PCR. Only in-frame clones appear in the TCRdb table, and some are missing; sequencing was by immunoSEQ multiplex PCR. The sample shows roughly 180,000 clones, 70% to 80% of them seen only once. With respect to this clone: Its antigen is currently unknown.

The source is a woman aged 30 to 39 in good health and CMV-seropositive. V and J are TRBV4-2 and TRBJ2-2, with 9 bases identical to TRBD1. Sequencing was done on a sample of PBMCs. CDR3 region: CASSPEDRGDTGELFF. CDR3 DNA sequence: TGTGCCAGCAGCCCTGAGGACAGGGGTGACACCGGGGAGCTGTTTTTT.